This record concerns one T cell receptor (beta chain) sequence. It lacks a known antigen. No quality values exist for individual bases; no much larger clone is one base distant. CDR1 is given as LGHNA and CDR2 as YNFKEQ, both from the germline V gene. There are 18 amino acids in the CDR3, from cysteine to phenylalanine inclusive. Of the read, only the CDR3 DNA is kept; its 54 bases are in frame from base 1. V trim: 2 bases; J trim: 4 bases; unmatched bases: 8. Library prep was done by the immunoSEQ multiplex PCR assay. TCRdb provides this immuneACCESS table in a form limited to in-frame rearrangements. Some clones are lacking; in checked studies, under half of them reflect an unresolved V gene, and why the rest are absent is not known. The sample table records over 450,000 clones; 78% of these occur just once. The top ten hold less than 0.015% of the sample. This sample is part of a study of shared T cell receptors in the human thymus (dated by TCRdb to the early 2020s). At the level of the whole study: The study investigated the way shared, self-reactive T-cell receptor alpha chains are produced in the human thymus.

The data were also submitted as part of a second study, on human thymus T cells. The second paper states: Donors were immunologically healthy infants undergoing open corrective cardiac surgery for congenital heart defects in Finland. The thymus tissue came from surgical resects taken out during corrective cardiac surgery. Usage of V and J gene segments appeared to be biased in both the thymic and the peripheral blood repertoires. The related research reported highly overlapping thymic TCR repertoires among unrelated individuals. The study used fewer than ten infant thymus samples plus four related peripheral blood samples to characterize TCR alpha and beta repertoires. Donor ages ranged from about 6 to 244 days, and the cohort comprised 5 to 7 male and a couple of female infants. After being mechanically released from the tissue, thymocytes were kept at -70 degrees C in pellets of about 8.5-32 million cells. A QIAsymphony instrument was used to extract genomic DNA from frozen cell pellets. The immunoSEQ multiplex PCR assay was used to amplify the TCRB and TCRAD loci from a standardized amount of quality-controlled genomic DNA. The amplicons covered the V(D)J region and were long enough to include the CDR3 and to identify the V and J genes. Through the commercial immunoSEQ service, the amplicons were sequenced on an Illumina platform. Primer bias and sequencing errors were corrected using previously described methods, and TCRAD and TCRB definitions followed the IMGT database. Analysis of the repertoires was done with immunoSEQ Analyzer 3.0 and VDJTools and included basic statistics, V/J segment usage, diversity estimates, rarefaction and pairwise overlap. Diversity was estimated with Chao1, ChaoE, Efron-Thisted, Shannon and inverse Simpson indices, and also on datasets down-sampled to the smallest sample. Repertoire overlap was determined by strict matching of CDR3 nucleotide sequence, V gene and J gene, and Jaccard-based multidimensional scaling clustering was applied. On average, thymus samples yielded hundreds of thousands of unique TCRB clonotypes, whereas blood samples yielded some 80,000.

The sample was thymocytes. The chain was built from TRBV4-2 and TRBJ2-7; TRBD2 agrees with 16 junctional bases. The TCR sequence derives from a boy in the first two years of life with a congenital heart defect. Donor details come from another sample of the same person, matched by shared clones. The nucleotide sequence is TGTGCCAGCAGCCAACCGGGACTAGCGGGAGGGCCTAGGTACGAGCAGTACTTC. Its amino acids are CASSQPGLAGGPRYEQYF.